The sample holds a few counts of the clone carrying this TCR beta chain. These data belong to a study of molecular identifiers for immune sequencing clone quantification. Libraries from naive CD8 cells were generated from about 20,000 to 1,000,000 sorted cells (with 10%, 30% or 50% RNA). Naive CD8 T cell sorting was performed on the CD8+CD4-CCR7+CD45RA+ phenotype. Bulk TCR library preparation followed previously described methods with listed TCR primers. TCRdb processed the PCR reads anew with MiXCR; each CDR3 protein has one entry. The repertoire holds about half a million distinct CDR3 sequences, with about 20% as singletons. The sequence was obtained from a human donor in good health. Some libraries in this study had Jurkat cell RNA spiked in. Material: naive CD8+ T cells from blood, with Jurkat cell RNA spiked in. The subset denotes: FACS-sorted CD8+CD4-CCR7+CD45RA+ naive T cells.

The CDR3 loop is CASQGAANTGELFF. CDR3 sequence (DNA): TGTGCCAGCCAGGGGGCTGCCAACACCGGGGAGCTGTTTTTT. V and J are TRBV12-3 or TRBV12-4 and TRBJ2-2; TRBD1 aligns across 8 bases. With V trimmed by 8 bases and J by 2 bases, 4 bases remained unmatched. The CDR3 consists of 14 residues.